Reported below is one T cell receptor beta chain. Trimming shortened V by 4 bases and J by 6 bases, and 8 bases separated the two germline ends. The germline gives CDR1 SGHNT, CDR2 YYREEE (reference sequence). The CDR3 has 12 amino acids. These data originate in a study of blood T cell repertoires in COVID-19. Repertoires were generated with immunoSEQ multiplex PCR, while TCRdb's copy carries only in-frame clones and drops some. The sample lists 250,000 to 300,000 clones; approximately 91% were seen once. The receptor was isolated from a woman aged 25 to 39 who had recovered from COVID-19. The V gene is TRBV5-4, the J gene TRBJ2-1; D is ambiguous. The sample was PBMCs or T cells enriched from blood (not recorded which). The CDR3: CASSHKSNEQFF. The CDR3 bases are TGTGCCAGCAGCCACAAAAGCAATGAGCAGTTCTTC.